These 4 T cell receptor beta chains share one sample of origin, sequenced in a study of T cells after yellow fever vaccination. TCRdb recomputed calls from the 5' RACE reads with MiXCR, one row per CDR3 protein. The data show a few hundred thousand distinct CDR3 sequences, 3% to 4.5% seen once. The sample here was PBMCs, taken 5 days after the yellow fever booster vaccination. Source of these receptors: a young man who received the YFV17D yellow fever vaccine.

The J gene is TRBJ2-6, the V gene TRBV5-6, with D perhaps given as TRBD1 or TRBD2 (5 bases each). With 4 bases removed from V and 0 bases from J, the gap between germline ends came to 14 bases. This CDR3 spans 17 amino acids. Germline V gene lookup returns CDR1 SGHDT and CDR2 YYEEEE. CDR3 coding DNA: TGTGCCAGCAGCCTCCGGGACGGACTCTCTGGGGCCAACGTCCTGACTTTC. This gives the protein CASSLRDGLSGANVLTF.

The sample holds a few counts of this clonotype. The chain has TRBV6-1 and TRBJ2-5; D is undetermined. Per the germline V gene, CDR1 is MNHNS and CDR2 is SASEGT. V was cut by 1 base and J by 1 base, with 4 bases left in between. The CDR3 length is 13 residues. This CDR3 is CASSEEVQETQYF. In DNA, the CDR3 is TGTGCCAGCAGTGAAGAGGTCCAAGAGACCCAGTACTTC.

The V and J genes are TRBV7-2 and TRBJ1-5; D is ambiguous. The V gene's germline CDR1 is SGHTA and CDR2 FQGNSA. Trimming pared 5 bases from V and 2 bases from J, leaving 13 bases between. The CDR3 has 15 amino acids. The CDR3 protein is CASSRAGGGNQPQHF. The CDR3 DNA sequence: TGTGCCAGCAGCCGTGCGGGAGGTGGCAATCAGCCCCAGCATTTT. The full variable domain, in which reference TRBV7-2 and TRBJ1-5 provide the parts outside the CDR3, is GAGVSQSPSNKVTEKGKDVELRCDPISGHTALYWYRQSLGQGLEFLIYFQGNSAPDKSGLPSDRFSAERTGGSVSTLTIQRTQQEDSAVYLCASSRAGGGNQPQHFGDGTRLSIL.

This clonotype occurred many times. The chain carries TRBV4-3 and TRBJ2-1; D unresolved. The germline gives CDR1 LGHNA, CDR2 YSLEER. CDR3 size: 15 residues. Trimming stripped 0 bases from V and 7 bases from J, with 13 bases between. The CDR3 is CASSQDPLPFNEQFF. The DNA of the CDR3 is TGCGCCAGCAGCCAAGATCCTCTACCGTTTAATGAGCAGTTCTTC.